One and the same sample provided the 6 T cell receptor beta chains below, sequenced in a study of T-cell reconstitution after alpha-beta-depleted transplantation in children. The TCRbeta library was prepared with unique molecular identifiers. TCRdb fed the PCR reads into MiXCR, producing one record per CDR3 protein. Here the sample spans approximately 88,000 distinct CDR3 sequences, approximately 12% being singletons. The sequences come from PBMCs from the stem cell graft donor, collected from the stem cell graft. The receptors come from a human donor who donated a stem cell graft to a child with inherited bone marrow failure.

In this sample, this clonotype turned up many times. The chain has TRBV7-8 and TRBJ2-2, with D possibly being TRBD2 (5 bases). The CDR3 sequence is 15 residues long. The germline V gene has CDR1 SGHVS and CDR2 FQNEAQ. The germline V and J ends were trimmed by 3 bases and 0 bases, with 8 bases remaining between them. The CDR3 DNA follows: TGTGCCAGCAGCTTCGGACTCACGAACACCGGGGAGCTGTTTTTT. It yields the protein CASSFGLTNTGELFF.

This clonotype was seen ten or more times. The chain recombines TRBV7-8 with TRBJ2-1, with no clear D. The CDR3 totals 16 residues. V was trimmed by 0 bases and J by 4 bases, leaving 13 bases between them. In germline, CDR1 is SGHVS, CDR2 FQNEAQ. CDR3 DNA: TGTGCCAGCAGCTTAGCTCTTCGAGGATCTTACAATGAGCAGTTCTTC. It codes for CASSLALRGSYNEQFF.

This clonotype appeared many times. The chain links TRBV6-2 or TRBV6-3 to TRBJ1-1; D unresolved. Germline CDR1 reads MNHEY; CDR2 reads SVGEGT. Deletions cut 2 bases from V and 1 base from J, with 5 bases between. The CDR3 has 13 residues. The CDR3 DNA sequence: TGTGCCAGCAGTTACAGAGGGAACACTGAAGCTTTCTTT. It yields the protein CASSYRGNTEAFF.

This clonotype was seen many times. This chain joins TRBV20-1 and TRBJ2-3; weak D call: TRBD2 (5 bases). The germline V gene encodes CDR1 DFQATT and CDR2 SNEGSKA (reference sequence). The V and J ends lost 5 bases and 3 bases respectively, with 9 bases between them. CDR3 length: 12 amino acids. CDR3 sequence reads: CSARTGTDTQYF. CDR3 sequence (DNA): TGCAGTGCTCGGACTGGAACAGATACGCAGTATTTT.

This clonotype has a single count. Here the CDR3 reads CASGDRNNQPQHF. CDR3 nucleotide sequence: TGTGCCAGCGGTGACAGAAACAATCAGCCCCAGCATTTT. The gene calls are TRBV7-8 and TRBJ1-5; perhaps TRBD1 as D (5 bases). Germline values: CDR1 SGHVS, CDR2 FQNEAQ. This CDR3 spans 13 amino acids. V lost 8 bases, J lost 3 bases, and 11 bases lay in between.

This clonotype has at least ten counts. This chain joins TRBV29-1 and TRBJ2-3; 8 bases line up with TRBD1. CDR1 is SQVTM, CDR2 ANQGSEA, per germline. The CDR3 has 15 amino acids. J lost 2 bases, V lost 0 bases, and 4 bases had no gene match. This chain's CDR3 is CSVEDPGQATDTQYF. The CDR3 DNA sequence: TGCAGCGTTGAAGATCCGGGACAGGCCACAGATACGCAGTATTTT.